A selection of T cell receptor beta chains follows, all from one sample in a study of T-cell reconstitution after alpha-beta-depleted transplantation in children. TCRdb reprocessed the PCR reads with MiXCR, giving one entry per CDR3 protein. The sample lists around 960,000 distinct CDR3 sequences, roughly 29% occurring once. Here the sequenced sample was PBMCs, mostly from graft donor cells, taken 360 days after TCRalphabeta/CD19-depleted stem cell transplant. These TCRs come from a boy under three years old who had a stem cell transplant for SCID, so the T cells may come from the graft donor. The CDR3 runs from the conserved cysteine through the conserved F or W. A D gene is named only where the DNA matches it firmly. Not every row has a clone size; where given, it reads once, few, many or a size class.

D	V	J	size	DNA	CDR3
TRBD1	TRBV7-2	TRBJ2-3	-	TGTGCCAGCAGGAGGACAGGGGGCAGGGATACGCAGTATTTT	CASRRTGGRDTQYF
-	TRBV15	TRBJ2-7	-	TGTGCCACCAGCCGCCTGGCGGGGGAGCAGTACTTC	CATSRLAGEQYF
TRBD1	TRBV6-1	TRBJ2-7	-	TGTGCCACCGGACTCGGGACAGCCTACGAGCAGTACTTC	CATGLGTAYEQYF
-	TRBV5-5	TRBJ1-1	few	TGTGCCAGCAGCTTTTCGGGGGCGTTCTGGAAGACTGAAGCTTTCTTT	CASSFSGAFWKTEAFF
TRBD2	TRBV4-3	TRBJ2-1	-	TGCGCCAGCAGCCCGAGAACGGGGGGGGCAGGAAATGAGCAGTTCTTC	CASSPRTGGAGNEQFF
TRBD1	TRBV5-5	TRBJ2-4	few	TGTGCCAGCAGTCGGACCGGGACAGGGGAAAACATTCAGTACTTC	CASSRTGTGENIQYF
TRBD1	TRBV12-3/TRBV12-4	TRBJ1-6	-	TGTGCCAGCGGTACAGGGGAAGGATCACCCCTCCACTTT	CASGTGEGSPLHF
TRBD2	TRBV4-3	TRBJ2-7	-	TGCGCCAGCAGCCAAGTTGCTAGCGGGACCTACGAGCAGTACTTC	CASSQVASGTYEQYF
-	TRBV5-1	TRBJ2-3	-	TGCGCCAGCAGTCCAACCGCGCGGATCAGCACAGATACGCAGTATTTT	CASSPTARISTDTQYF
-	TRBV29-1	TRBJ2-5	-	TGCAGCGCCCCGAGTGTCGGGACCCAGTACTTC	CSAPSVGTQYF
TRBD1	TRBV4-2	TRBJ2-5	few	TGTGCCAGCGGACTCAATGGACAGGGGCAAGAGACCCAGTACTTC	CASGLNGQGQETQYF
-	TRBV2	TRBJ2-1	few	TGTGCCAGCAGTACTTCCGGGGGATTGTATGAGCAGTTCTTC	CASSTSGGLYEQFF
-	TRBV29-1	TRBJ2-3	few	TGCAGCGTTGAAGATCTCGCAGATACGCAGTATTTT	CSVEDLADTQYF
TRBD2	TRBV7-2	TRBJ2-5	many	TGTGCCAGCACCCCGCGGGGGACAGAGACCCAGTACTTC	CASTPRGTETQYF
TRBD1	TRBV12-3/TRBV12-4	TRBJ2-7	few	TGTGCCAGCAGTTTGGGGACAGCCATCTACGAGCAGTACTTC	CASSLGTAIYEQYF
-	TRBV10-3	TRBJ2-1	few	TGTGCCATCAGTGCGACGCAGCCGTATAGTAATGAGCAGTTCTTC	CAISATQPYSNEQFF
-	TRBV27	TRBJ2-7	few	TGTGCCAGCAGTGGGGGACGTCCCACCTACGAGCAGTACTTC	CASSGGRPTYEQYF
-	TRBV3-1	TRBJ2-4	-	TGTGCCAGCAGCCATAACGCGGGCCATAAAGCCAAAAACATTCAGTACTTC	CASSHNAGHKAKNIQYF
-	TRBV15	TRBJ2-2	few	TGTGCCACCAGCAGAGATAGGCTAGCTACCGGGGAGCTGTTTTTT	CATSRDRLATGELFF
TRBD1	TRBV2	TRBJ2-1	-	TGTGCCAGCAGCCCCATATGGACAGGGGACGATGAGCAGTTCTTC	CASSPIWTGDDEQFF
-	TRBV4-1	TRBJ1-1	few	TGCGCCAGCAGCCAAGATCTAGGGACGTCAGGTACTGAAGCTTTCTTT	CASSQDLGTSGTEAFF
-	TRBV4-1	TRBJ2-5	-	TGCGCCAGCAGCGTACAGGGAGGGGGGGAGACCCAGTACTTC	CASSVQGGGETQYF